Listed below are T cell receptor beta chains from one sample, sequenced in a study of identical twins. TCRdb reprocessed the 5' RACE reads via MiXCR and lists one record per CDR3 protein. The profile shows just under 550,000 distinct CDR3 sequences, roughly 15% of them singletons. A further study also used this sample, focusing on yellow fever vaccine responses in identical twins.

The sequenced material came from CD4+ T cells sorted from blood. All receptors derive from a woman aged 18-29 years in good health. The CDR3 runs from the conserved cysteine through the conserved F or W. A D gene is named only where the DNA matches it firmly. Clone size is not always given. Where it is, it says once, few, many or a class for expanded clones.

TRBD1	.	TRBV11-1	TRBJ2-2	CASSSTPLTGGSNTGELFF	TGTGCCAGCAGCTCTACCCCACTGACAGGGGGCTCGAACACCGGGGAGCTGTTTTTT
.	few	TRBV24-1	TRBJ1-1	CATQGSTEAFF	TGTGCCACTCAGGGGAGCACTGAAGCTTTCTTT
.	.	TRBV20-1	TRBJ1-1	CSAATSSVGTEAFF	TGCAGTGCCGCAACATCCAGCGTCGGCACTGAAGCTTTCTTT
TRBD2	.	TRBV20-1	TRBJ2-5	CSAGRTSDQETQYF	TGCAGTGCTGGACGTACTAGCGACCAAGAGACCCAGTACTTC
.	few	TRBV6-1	TRBJ2-2	CASSPSRTVGGELFF	TGTGCCAGCAGTCCTTCCCGGACCGTTGGCGGGGAGCTGTTTTTT
.	few	TRBV16	TRBJ1-1	CASSQFGTANTEAFF	TGTGCCAGCAGCCAATTTGGGACCGCGAACACTGAAGCTTTCTTT
.	.	TRBV4-1	TRBJ1-4	CASSQVSQTLNEKLFF	TGCGCCAGCAGCCAAGTTTCACAAACATTAAATGAAAAACTGTTTTTT
.	.	TRBV6-1	TRBJ1-2	CATLDGAFYGYTF	TGTGCCACCCTGGACGGAGCTTTCTATGGCTACACCTTC
.	many	TRBV24-1	TRBJ2-1	CATKGSHEQFF	TGTGCCACCAAAGGGAGCCATGAGCAGTTCTTC
.	few	TRBV5-1	TRBJ2-3	CASSFRQSLGTDTQYF	TGCGCCAGCAGCTTTAGACAGTCTTTGGGCACAGATACGCAGTATTTT
TRBD2	.	TRBV11-1	TRBJ2-1	CASSLVAGAASGGSSYNEQFF	TGTGCCAGCAGCTTAGTAGCAGGTGCGGCTAGCGGGGGGAGCTCCTACAATGAGCAGTTCTTC
.	few	TRBV12-3/TRBV12-4	TRBJ2-5	CASSSGGVWETQYF	TGTGCCAGCAGTTCCGGAGGGGTTTGGGAGACCCAGTACTTC
.	.	TRBV4-2	TRBJ2-1	CASSSLWSSNDEQFF	TGTGCCAGCAGCTCACTTTGGAGTTCCAACGACGAGCAGTTCTTC
TRBD2	few	TRBV4-2	TRBJ2-7	CASSLSGEGSYEQYF	TGTGCCAGCAGCCTTAGCGGGGAGGGCTCTTACGAGCAGTACTTC
.	few	TRBV5-1	TRBJ2-5	CASRAGSFQETQYF	TGCGCCAGCAGGGCAGGGTCATTCCAAGAGACCCAGTACTTC
.	few	TRBV10-3	TRBJ2-5	CAISESADAVSETQYF	TGTGCCATCAGTGAGTCTGCGGACGCCGTGTCGGAGACCCAGTACTTC
TRBD1	.	TRBV12-3/TRBV12-4	TRBJ1-2	CASTFQGAYGYTF	TGTGCCAGCACTTTCCAGGGGGCCTATGGCTACACCTTC
.	few	TRBV12-3/TRBV12-4	TRBJ2-1	CASSLILAWWQFF	TGTGCCAGCAGTTTAATCCTGGCTTGGTGGCAGTTCTTC
TRBD1	few	TRBV28	TRBJ1-5	CASSSSRQGRVTGNQPQHF	TGTGCCAGCAGTTCCTCTCGACAGGGGAGGGTTACAGGAAATCAGCCCCAGCATTTT
TRBD2	.	TRBV7-2	TRBJ2-5	CASSLMAGGGETQYF	TGTGCCAGCAGCTTAATGGCGGGGGGGGGAGAGACCCAGTACTTC
TRBD2	few	TRBV20-1	TRBJ2-1	CSARLAGGESAGKLNEQFF	TGCAGTGCTAGACTCGCGGGAGGGGAATCCGCGGGCAAGCTGAATGAGCAGTTCTTC
TRBD2	.	TRBV20-1	TRBJ2-1	CSAGSRSSGGANEQFF	TGCAGTGCTGGAAGCCGTTCTAGCGGGGGGGCTAATGAGCAGTTCTTC
.	few	TRBV10-3	TRBJ2-5	CAIKTGTHTGETQYF	TGTGCCATCAAAACCGGGACACATACAGGGGAGACCCAGTACTTC
.	few	TRBV12-3/TRBV12-4	TRBJ1-2	CASSPRRNYGYTF	TGTGCCAGCAGTCCCAGGAGGAACTATGGCTACACCTTC
.	few	TRBV7-3	TRBJ2-5	CASSFTEQETQYF	TGTGCCAGCAGCTTTACAGAACAAGAGACCCAGTACTTC
.	medium-sized	TRBV5-1	TRBJ1-2	CASSPSGGANYGYTF	TGCGCCAGCAGCCCCAGCGGGGGAGCTAACTATGGCTACACCTTC
.	.	TRBV3-1	TRBJ2-3	CASSQGASLTDTQYF	TGTGCCAGCAGCCAAGGGGCCAGCCTCACAGATACGCAGTATTTT
TRBD1	.	TRBV19	TRBJ1-2	CASSIPNGQGSGYTF	TGTGCCAGTAGTATTCCAAACGGACAGGGATCTGGCTACACCTTC
.	many	TRBV12-3/TRBV12-4	TRBJ1-4	CASSLGVVEKLFF	TGTGCCAGCAGCCTGGGGGTAGTCGAAAAACTGTTTTTT
.	.	TRBV4-1	TRBJ2-3	CASSRVASSTTDTQYF	TGCGCCAGCAGCCGAGTCGCGTCTAGCACCACAGATACGCAGTATTTT
.	.	TRBV11-2	TRBJ2-3	CASSLLWTDTDTQYF	TGTGCCAGCAGCCTACTCTGGACGGACACAGATACGCAGTATTTT
.	.	TRBV20-1	TRBJ1-2	CSARVYSGARYYGYTF	TGCAGTGCTAGAGTTTATAGTGGAGCGCGATACTATGGCTACACCTTC
.	.	TRBV29-1	TRBJ1-2	CSVRTELYGYTF	TGCAGCGTAAGGACGGAGTTATATGGCTACACCTTC
.	.	TRBV5-1	TRBJ2-1	CASRRGRGPYNEQFF	TGCGCCAGCAGGAGGGGGAGGGGGCCCTACAATGAGCAGTTCTTC
TRBD2	.	TRBV4-1	TRBJ2-2	CASSHRSGLAENTGELFF	TGCGCCAGCAGCCACCGAAGTGGACTAGCGGAAAACACCGGGGAGCTGTTTTTT
.	few	TRBV12-3/TRBV12-4	TRBJ2-7	CASSLGPGRLGEQYF	TGTGCCAGCAGTTTGGGGCCCGGTAGGTTGGGCGAGCAGTACTTC
TRBD1	.	TRBV2	TRBJ1-1	CASSEDRGMNTEAFF	TGTGCCAGCAGTGAAGACAGGGGAATGAACACTGAAGCTTTCTTT
TRBD2	many	TRBV28	TRBJ2-4	CASSYRGGPNIQYF	TGTGCCAGCAGTTATCGGGGGGGGCCCAACATTCAGTACTTC
.	few	TRBV27	TRBJ1-1	CASSLYGGRATEAFF	TGTGCCAGCAGTTTGTATGGGGGGCGAGCAACTGAAGCTTTCTTT
TRBD2	few	TRBV12-3/TRBV12-4	TRBJ2-7	CASSPDPGLAYEQYF	TGTGCCAGCAGTCCCGACCCGGGACTAGCCTACGAGCAGTACTTC
TRBD2	few	TRBV20-1	TRBJ2-7	CSALAGGPYEQYF	TGCAGTGCTTTAGCGGGAGGACCATACGAGCAGTACTTC
.	.	TRBV29-1	TRBJ2-5	CSVGKGGGSETQYF	TGCAGCGTTGGTAAGGGAGGGGGTTCAGAGACCCAGTACTTC
.	many	TRBV5-1	TRBJ1-1	CASSAGTGNTEAFF	TGCGCCAGCAGCGCGGGGACGGGAAACACTGAAGCTTTCTTT
.	.	TRBV7-6	TRBJ2-7	CASSLVSRGSYEQYF	TGTGCCAGCAGCTTAGTCTCCAGGGGCTCCTACGAGCAGTACTTC
.	few	TRBV12-3/TRBV12-4	TRBJ2-1	CASSLADSPSYNEQFF	TGTGCCAGCAGTTTAGCCGACAGTCCTTCCTACAATGAGCAGTTCTTC
TRBD1	.	TRBV2	TRBJ1-2	CATPRTGDSINYGYTF	TGTGCCACACCCAGGACAGGGGATTCAATTAACTATGGCTACACCTTC
.	few	TRBV28	TRBJ1-2	CASSPRTSYTF	TGTGCCAGCAGTCCCCGGACCAGCTACACCTTC
TRBD2	.	TRBV7-6	TRBJ2-2	CASSLSLAGANTGELFF	TGTGCCAGCAGCCTTAGCCTAGCGGGGGCGAACACCGGGGAGCTGTTTTTT
TRBD2	few	TRBV10-3	TRBJ2-2	CAISEQNGLAGIGELFF	TGTGCCATCAGTGAGCAAAACGGACTAGCGGGAATCGGGGAGCTGTTTTTT
.	.	TRBV20-1	TRBJ2-3	CSAPVRTDTQYF	TGCAGTGCCCCGGTGCGCACAGATACGCAGTATTTT